This TCR beta chain was sequenced in a study of CD8 T cells in Susac syndrome. The CD8+ and CD4+ T cells were isolated magnetically using a negative isolation approach, whereas the TEMRA cells were enriched by FACS. Roughly 0.5 to 1 ug RNA was reverse transcribed with random hexamers. The TCR beta CDR3 was amplified by immunoSEQ multiplex PCR across 54 Vbeta, 13 Jbeta. TCRdb ran MiXCR on the immunoSEQ multiplex PCR reads and lists one entry per CDR3 protein. The sample lists approximately 120,000 distinct CDR3 sequences, about 93% occurring once. The length of the CDR3 is 15 residues. Germline V CDR1 and CDR2: MNHEY, SVGAGI. The V and J ends lost 5 bases and 0 bases, in that order; junction bases with no gene match: 7.

The TCR originated in a human donor in good health. The chain employs TRBV6-5 and TRBJ2-7; 7 bases agree with TRBD1. Sequencing was performed on CD4+ T cells from PBMCs. For the CDR3, the DNA is TGTGCCAGCAGTGTCACCGGGACAGCCTCCTACGAGCAGTACTTC. Its protein is CASSVTGTASYEQYF.